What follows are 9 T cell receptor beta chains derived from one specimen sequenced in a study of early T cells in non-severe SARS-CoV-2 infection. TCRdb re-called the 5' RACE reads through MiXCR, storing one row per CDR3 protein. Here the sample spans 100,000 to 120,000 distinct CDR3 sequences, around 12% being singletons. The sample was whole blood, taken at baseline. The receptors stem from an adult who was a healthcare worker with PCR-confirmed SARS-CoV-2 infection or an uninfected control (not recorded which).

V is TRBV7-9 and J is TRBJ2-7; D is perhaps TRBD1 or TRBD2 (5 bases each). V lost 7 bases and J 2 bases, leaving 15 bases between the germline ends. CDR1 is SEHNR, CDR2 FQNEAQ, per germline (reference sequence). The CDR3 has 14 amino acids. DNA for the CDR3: TGTGCCAGCACCCTAACGGGGACGGCCTACGAGCAGTACTTC. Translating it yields CASTLTGTAYEQYF.

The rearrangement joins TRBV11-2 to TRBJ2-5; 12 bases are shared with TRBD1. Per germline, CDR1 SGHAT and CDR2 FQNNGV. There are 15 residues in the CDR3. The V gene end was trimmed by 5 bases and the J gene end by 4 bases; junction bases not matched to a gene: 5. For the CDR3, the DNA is TGTGCCAGCAGCGATCGGGACAGGGGGCCAGAGACCCAGTACTTC. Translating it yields CASSDRDRGPETQYF.

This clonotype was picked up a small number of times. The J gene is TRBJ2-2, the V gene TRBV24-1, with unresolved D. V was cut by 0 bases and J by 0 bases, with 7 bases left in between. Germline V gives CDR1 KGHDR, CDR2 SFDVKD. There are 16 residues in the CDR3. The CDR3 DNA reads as TGTGCCACCAGTGATTTGTTCAGCTCGAACACCGGGGAGCTGTTTTTT. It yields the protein CATSDLFSSNTGELFF.

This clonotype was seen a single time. The CDR3 protein is CASSTSGGGTEAFF. The CDR3 coding sequence is TGTGCCAGCAGCACCAGTGGGGGTGGCACTGAAGCTTTCTTT. This sequence joins TRBV7-2 and TRBJ1-1; possible D gene TRBD1, 5 bases. This CDR3 comprises 14 residues. The germline CDR1 and CDR2 sequences are SGHTA and FQGNSA. Trimming shortened V by 5 bases and J by 4 bases, and 14 bases separated the two germline ends.

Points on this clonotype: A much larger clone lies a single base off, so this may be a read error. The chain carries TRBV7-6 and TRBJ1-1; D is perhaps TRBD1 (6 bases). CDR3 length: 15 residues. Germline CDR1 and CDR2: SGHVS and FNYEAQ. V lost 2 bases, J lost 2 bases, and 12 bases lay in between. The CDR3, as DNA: TGTGCCAGCAGCTTATTCCAGGGGAAAAACACTGAAGCTTTCTTT. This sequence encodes CASSLFQGKNTEAFF.

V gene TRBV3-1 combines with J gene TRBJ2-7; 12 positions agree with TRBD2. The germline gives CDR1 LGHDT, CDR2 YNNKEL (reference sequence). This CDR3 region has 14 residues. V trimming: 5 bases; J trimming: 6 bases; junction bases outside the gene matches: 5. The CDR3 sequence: CASSGRLAGVEQYF. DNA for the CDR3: TGTGCCAGCAGCGGACGACTAGCGGGAGTCGAGCAGTACTTC.

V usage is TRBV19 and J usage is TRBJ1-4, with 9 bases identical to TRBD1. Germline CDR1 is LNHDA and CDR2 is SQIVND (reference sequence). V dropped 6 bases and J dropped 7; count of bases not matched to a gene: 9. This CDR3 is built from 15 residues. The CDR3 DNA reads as TGTGCCAGTAGCGTGATGGACAGGGGCGGTGAAAAACTGTTTTTT. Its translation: CASSVMDRGGEKLFF.

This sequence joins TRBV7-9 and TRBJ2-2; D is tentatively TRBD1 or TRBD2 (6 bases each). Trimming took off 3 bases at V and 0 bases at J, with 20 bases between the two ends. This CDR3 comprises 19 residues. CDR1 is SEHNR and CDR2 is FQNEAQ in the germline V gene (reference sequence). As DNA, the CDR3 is TGTGCCAGCAGCTTTTCTGGGGGGCCCGTATTTGCGAACACCGGGGAGCTGTTTTTT. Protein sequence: CASSFSGGPVFANTGELFF.

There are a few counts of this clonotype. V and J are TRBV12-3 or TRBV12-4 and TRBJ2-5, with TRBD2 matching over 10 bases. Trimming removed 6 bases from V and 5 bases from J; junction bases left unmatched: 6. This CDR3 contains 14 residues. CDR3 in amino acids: CASSLAGAVETQYF. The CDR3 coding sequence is TGTGCCAGCAGCCTAGCGGGGGCAGTGGAGACCCAGTACTTC.